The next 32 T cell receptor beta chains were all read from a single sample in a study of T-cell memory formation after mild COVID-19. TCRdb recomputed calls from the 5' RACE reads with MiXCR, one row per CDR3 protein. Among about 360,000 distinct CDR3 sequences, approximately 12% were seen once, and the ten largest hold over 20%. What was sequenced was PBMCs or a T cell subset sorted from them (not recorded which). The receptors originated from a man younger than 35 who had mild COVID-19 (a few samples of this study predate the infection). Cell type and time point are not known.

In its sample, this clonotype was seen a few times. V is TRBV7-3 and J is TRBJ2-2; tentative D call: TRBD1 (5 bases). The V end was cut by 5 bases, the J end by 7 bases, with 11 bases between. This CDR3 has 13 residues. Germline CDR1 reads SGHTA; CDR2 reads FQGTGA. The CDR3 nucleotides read TGTGCCAGCAGCGCGACCCAGGGCGGGGAGCTGTTTTTT. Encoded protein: CASSATQGGELFF.

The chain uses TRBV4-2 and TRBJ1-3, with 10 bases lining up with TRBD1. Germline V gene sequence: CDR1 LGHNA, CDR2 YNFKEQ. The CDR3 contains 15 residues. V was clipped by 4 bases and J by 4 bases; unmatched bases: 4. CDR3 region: CASSRLTGGGNTIYF. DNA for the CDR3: TGTGCCAGCAGCCGCCTGACAGGGGGCGGAAACACCATATATTTT.

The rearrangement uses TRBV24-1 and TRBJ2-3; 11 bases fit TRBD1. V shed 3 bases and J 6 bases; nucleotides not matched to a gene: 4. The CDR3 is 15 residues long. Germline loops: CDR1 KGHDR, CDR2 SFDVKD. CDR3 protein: CATSDGDRGIDTQYF. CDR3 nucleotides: TGTGCCACCAGTGATGGGGACAGGGGGATTGATACGCAGTATTTT.

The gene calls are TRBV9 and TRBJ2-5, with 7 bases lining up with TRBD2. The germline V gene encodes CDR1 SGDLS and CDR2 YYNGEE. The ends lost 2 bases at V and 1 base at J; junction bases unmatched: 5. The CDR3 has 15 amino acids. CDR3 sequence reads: CASSVGGTPQETQYF. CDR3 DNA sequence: TGTGCCAGCAGCGTGGGGGGGACGCCCCAAGAGACCCAGTACTTC.

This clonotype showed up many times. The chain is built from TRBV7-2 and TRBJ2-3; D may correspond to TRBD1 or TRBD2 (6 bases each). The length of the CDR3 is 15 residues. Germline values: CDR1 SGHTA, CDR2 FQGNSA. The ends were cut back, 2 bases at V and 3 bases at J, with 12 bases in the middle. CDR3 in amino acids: CASSLQSGATDTQYF. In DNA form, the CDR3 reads TGTGCCAGCAGCTTACAATCGGGGGCTACAGATACGCAGTATTTT.

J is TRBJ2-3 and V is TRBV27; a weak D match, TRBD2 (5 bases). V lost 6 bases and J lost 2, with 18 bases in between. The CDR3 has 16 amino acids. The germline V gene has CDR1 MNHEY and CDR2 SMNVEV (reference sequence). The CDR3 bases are TGTGCCAGCAGCTGTCGGACTTGGCCCCTCACAGATACGCAGTATTTT. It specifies CASSCRTWPLTDTQYF.

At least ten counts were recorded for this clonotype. DNA of the CDR3: TGTGCCAGCAGTTACGATCGGAACTATGGCTACACCTTC. It codes for CASSYDRNYGYTF. The chain combines TRBV6-5 with TRBJ1-2; no firm D call. Trimming took 2 bases from V and 2 from J, leaving 6 bases between them. The CDR3 length is 13 residues. CDR1 and CDR2 (germline): MNHEY, SVGAGI.

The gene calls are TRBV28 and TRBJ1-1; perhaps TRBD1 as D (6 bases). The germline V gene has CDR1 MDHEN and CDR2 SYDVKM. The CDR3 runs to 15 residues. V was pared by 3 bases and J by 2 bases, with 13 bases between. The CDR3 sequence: CASSFRGGGNTEAFF. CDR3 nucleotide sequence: TGTGCCAGCAGTTTCCGAGGGGGGGGCAACACTGAAGCTTTCTTT.

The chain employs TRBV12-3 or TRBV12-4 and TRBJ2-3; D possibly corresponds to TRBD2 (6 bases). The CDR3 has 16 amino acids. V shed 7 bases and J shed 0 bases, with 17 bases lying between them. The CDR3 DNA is TGTGCCAGCAACAACTCCCCTGGGGGGAGCACAGATACGCAGTATTTT. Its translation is CASNNSPGGSTDTQYF.

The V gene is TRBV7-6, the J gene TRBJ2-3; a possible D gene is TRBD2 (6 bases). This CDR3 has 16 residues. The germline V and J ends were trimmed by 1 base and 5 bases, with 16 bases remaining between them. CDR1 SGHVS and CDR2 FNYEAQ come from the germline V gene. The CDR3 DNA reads TGTGCCAGCAGCTTAGAGGTGCGGGACCCGATAGATACGCAGTATTTT. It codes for CASSLEVRDPIDTQYF.

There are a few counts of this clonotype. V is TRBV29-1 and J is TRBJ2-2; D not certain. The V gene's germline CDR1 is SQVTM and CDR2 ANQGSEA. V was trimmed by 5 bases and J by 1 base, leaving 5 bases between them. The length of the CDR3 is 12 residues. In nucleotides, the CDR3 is TGCAGCGTTATACGGAACACCGGGGAGCTGTTTTTT. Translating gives CSVIRNTGELFF.

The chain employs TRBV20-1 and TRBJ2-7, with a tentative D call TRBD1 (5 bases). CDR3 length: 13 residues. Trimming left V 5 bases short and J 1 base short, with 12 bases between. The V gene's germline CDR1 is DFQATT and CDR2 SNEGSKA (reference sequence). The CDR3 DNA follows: TGCAGTGCTTCAGGGTGGGATTCCTACGAGCAGTACGTC. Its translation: CSASGWDSYEQYV.

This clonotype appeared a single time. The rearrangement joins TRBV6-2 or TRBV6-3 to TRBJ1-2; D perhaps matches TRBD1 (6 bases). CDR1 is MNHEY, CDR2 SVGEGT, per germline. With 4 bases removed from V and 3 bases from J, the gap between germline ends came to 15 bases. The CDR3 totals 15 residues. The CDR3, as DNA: TGTGCCAGCAGTTGGGGGCCAGGGAGTGACTATGGCTACACCTTC. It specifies CASSWGPGSDYGYTF.

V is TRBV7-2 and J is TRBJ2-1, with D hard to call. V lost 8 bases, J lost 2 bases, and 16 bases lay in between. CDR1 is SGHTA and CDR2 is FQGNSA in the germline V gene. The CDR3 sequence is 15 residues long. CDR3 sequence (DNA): TGTGCCAGCTCAAAGGGCGGAGAGGCCTACAATGAGCAGTTCTTC. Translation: CASSKGGEAYNEQFF.

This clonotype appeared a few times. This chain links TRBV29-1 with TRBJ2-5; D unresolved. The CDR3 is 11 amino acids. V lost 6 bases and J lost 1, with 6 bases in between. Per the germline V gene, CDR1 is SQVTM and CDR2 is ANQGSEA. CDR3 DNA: TGCAGCGTCCTCCCCCAAGAGACCCAGTACTTC. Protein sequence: CSVLPQETQYF.

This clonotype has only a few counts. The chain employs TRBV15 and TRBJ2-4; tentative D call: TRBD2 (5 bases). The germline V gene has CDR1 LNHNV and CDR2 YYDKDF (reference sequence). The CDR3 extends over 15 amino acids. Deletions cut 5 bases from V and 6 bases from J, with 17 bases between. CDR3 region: CATSPRASEGNIQYF. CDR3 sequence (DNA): TGTGCCACCAGCCCAAGAGCCAGCGAGGGAAACATTCAGTACTTC.

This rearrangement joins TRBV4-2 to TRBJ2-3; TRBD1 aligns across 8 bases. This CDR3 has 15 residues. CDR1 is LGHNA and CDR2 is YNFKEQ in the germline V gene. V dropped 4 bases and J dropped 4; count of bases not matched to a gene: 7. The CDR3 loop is CASSPGQGVPDTQYF. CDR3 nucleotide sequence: TGTGCCAGCAGCCCCGGACAGGGTGTCCCAGATACGCAGTATTTT.

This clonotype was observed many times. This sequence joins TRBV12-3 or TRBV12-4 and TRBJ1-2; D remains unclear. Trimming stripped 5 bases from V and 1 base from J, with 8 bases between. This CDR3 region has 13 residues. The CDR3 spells CASSQTLNYGYTF. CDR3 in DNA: TGTGCCAGCAGTCAGACACTTAACTATGGCTACACCTTC.

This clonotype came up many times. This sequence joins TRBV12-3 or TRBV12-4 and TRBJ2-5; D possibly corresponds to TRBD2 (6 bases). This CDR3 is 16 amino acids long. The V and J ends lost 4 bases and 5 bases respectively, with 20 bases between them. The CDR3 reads CASSWGLGVGGETQYF. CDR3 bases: TGTGCCAGCAGTTGGGGCCTTGGGGTAGGAGGGGAGACCCAGTACTTC.

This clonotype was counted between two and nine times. The CDR3 DNA reads TGTGCCAGCTCTTGGCAGGGGGTGAATGAGCAGTTCTTC. Amino acids: CASSWQGVNEQFF. This chain joins TRBV7-9 and TRBJ2-1, with 7 bases matching TRBD1. This CDR3 region has 13 residues. The germline gives CDR1 SEHNR, CDR2 FQNEAQ (reference sequence). J gave up 7 bases and V 8 bases, and 8 bases lay outside the gene matches.

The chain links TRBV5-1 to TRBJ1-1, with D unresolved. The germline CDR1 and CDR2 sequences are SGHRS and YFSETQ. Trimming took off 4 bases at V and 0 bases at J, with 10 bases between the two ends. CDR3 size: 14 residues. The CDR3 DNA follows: TGCGCCAGCAGCCTGACAAGCATGAACACTGAAGCTTTCTTT. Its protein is CASSLTSMNTEAFF.

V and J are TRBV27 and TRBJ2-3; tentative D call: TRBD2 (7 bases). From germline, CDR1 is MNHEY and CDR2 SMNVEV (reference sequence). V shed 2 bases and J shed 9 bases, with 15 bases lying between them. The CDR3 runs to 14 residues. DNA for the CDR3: TGTGCCAGCAGTTTAGGGGGGGGGGCCCGAACGCAGTATTTT. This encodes CASSLGGGARTQYF.

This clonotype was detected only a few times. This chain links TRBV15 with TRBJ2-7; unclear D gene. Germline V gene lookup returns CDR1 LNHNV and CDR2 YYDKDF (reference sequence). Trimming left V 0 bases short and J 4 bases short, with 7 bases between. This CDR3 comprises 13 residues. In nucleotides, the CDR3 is TGTGCCACCAGCAGAGATCGAATGTACGAGCAGTACGTC. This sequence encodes CATSRDRMYEQYV.

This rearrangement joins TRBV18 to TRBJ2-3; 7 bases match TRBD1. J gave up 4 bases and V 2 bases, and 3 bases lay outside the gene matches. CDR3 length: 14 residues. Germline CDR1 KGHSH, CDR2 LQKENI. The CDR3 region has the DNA TGTGCCAGCTCACCATCGACAGGGTCAGATACGCAGTATTTT. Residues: CASSPSTGSDTQYF.

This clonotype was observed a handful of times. CDR3 sequence reads: CATSPTGDYGYTF. The CDR3 DNA reads TGTGCCACCAGCCCGACAGGGGACTATGGCTACACCTTC. The rearrangement joins TRBV15 to TRBJ1-2; TRBD1 agrees at 8 bases. Germline values: CDR1 LNHNV, CDR2 YYDKDF (reference sequence). V lost 5 bases, J lost 3 bases, and 2 bases stayed unmatched. The CDR3 sequence is 13 residues long.

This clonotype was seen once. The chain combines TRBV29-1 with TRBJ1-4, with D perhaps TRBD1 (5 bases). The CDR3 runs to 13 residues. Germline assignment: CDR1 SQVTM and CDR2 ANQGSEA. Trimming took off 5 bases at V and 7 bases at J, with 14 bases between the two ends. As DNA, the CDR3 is TGCAGCGTTACTTGGGCCGGGGGTGAAAAACTGTTTTTT. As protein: CSVTWAGGEKLFF.

This CDR3 reads CASRPLGGQETQYF. CDR3 nucleotides: TGTGCCAGCAGACCTCTCGGGGGCCAAGAGACCCAGTACTTC. J is TRBJ2-5 and V is TRBV7-2; D possibly corresponds to TRBD2 (6 bases). Germline V CDR1 and CDR2: SGHTA, FQGNSA. The CDR3 spans 14 residues. V lost 6 bases to trimming and J lost 1 base, with 12 bases between them.

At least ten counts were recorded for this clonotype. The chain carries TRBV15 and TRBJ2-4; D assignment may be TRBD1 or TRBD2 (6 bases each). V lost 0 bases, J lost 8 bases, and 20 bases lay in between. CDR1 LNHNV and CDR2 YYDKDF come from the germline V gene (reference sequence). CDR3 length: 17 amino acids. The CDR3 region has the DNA TGTGCCACCAGCAGAGATAAGTTGGGACACCCGGGGGACATTCAGTACTTC. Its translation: CATSRDKLGHPGDIQYF.

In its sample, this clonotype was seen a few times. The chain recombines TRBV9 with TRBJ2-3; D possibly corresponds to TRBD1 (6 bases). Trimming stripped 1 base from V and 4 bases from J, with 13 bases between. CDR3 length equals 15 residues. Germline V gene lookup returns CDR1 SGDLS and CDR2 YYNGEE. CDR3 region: CASSVNTGSPDTQYF. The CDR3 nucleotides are TGTGCCAGCAGCGTAAACACAGGGAGTCCAGATACGCAGTATTTT.

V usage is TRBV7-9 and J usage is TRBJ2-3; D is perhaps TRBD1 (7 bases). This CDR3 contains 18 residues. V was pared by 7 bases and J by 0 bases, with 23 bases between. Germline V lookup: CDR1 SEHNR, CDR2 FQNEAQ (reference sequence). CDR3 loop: CASTSGGPGRVSTDTQYF. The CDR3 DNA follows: TGTGCCAGCACCTCAGGGGGGCCAGGGAGAGTTAGCACAGATACGCAGTATTTT.

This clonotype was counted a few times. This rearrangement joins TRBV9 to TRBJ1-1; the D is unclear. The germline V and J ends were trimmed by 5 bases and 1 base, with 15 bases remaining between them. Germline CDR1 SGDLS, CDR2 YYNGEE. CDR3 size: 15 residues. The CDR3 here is CASSREVGSNTEAFF. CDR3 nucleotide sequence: TGTGCCAGCAGTCGGGAAGTCGGCTCGAACACTGAAGCTTTCTTT.

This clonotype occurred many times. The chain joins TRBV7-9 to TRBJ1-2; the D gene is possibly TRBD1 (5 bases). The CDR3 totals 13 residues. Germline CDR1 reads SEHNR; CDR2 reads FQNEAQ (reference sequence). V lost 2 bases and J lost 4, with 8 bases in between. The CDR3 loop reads CASSLQGIYGYTF. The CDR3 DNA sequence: TGTGCCAGCAGCTTACAGGGTATCTATGGCTACACCTTC.